Following are 15 T cell receptor beta chains from one sample sequenced in a study of post-analysis software for immune sequencing data. Unique molecular identifiers were carried by the TCR beta cDNA libraries. One entry per CDR3 protein results from TCRdb running MiXCR on the PCR reads. The sample carries roughly 580,000 distinct CDR3 sequences, 44% recorded once. No antigen has been assigned to these receptors. Findings and limits, study-wide: In patients, TRBV5-6, TRBV5-1 and TRBV20-1 belonged to about five TRBV segments found more frequently than in controls.

Sequences were obtained from blood. Receptors originate from a girl under 18 with multiple sclerosis.

This chain uses TRBV10-3 with TRBJ1-2; a weak D match, TRBD1 (5 bases). This CDR3 spans 13 amino acids. The germline V gene has CDR1 ENHRY and CDR2 SYGVKD. V lost 6 bases and J 6 bases, leaving 14 bases between the germline ends. The CDR3 DNA follows: TGTGCCATCAGACCGACAGCTAGCAATGGCTACACCTTC. Residues: CAIRPTASNGYTF.

On this clonotype: One end of the junction is discordant with germline, which a read error may explain. This chain connects TRBV19 to TRBJ1-2; D gene ambiguous. Germline CDR1 and CDR2: LNHDA and SQIVND (reference sequence). The CDR3 extends over 13 amino acids. CDR3 DNA sequence: TGCGCCAGTAGCGTGGATGCTCTCTATGGCTACACCTTC. Translation gives CASSVDALYGYTF.

The chain recombines TRBV6-1 with TRBJ2-3; 8 bases are a match to TRBD2. Per germline, CDR1 MNHNS and CDR2 SASEGT. The V and J ends lost 6 bases and 2 bases, in that order; junction bases with no gene match: 10. This CDR3 is built from 16 residues. The CDR3: CASREWVAGNTDTQYF. As DNA, the CDR3 is TGTGCCAGCAGGGAGTGGGTAGCGGGAAACACAGATACGCAGTATTTT.

The chain is built from TRBV15 and TRBJ1-6; D perhaps matches TRBD1 (5 bases). CDR1 and CDR2 from the germline V gene are LNHNV and YYDKDF (reference sequence). CDR3 length equals 14 residues. V dropped 1 base and J dropped 14 bases, with 15 bases sitting between them. For the CDR3, the DNA is TGTGCCACCAGCAGAGTCGATACAGGCTCAACCCTCCACTTT. It is translated as CATSRVDTGSTLHF.

V is TRBV7-2 and J is TRBJ1-2, with TRBD1 matching over 9 bases. CDR1 SGHTA and CDR2 FQGNSA come from the germline V gene. This CDR3 is built from 13 residues. V trimming: 5 bases; J trimming: 7 bases; junction bases outside the gene matches: 5. The CDR3 reads CASSRDRDGGYTF. CDR3 DNA sequence: TGTGCCAGCAGCAGGGACAGGGACGGTGGCTACACCTTC.

In the case of this clonotype: Its ends do not fully match the called genes, so a read error is possible. The V gene is TRBV7-9, the J gene TRBJ2-1; 9 bases line up with TRBD2. CDR3 length equals 16 residues. Looked up from germline, CDR1 is SEHNR and CDR2 is FQNEAQ (reference sequence). The CDR3 sequence is CAGSSRLAEGSNEQFF. The CDR3 DNA reads as TGTGCCGGCAGCTCAAGACTAGCGGAGGGGAGTAATGAGCAGTTCTTC. The full variable domain, with the rest looked up from reference TRBV7-9 and TRBJ2-1, is DTGVSQNPRHKITKRGQNVTFRCDPISEHNRLYWYRQTLGQGPEFLTYFQNEAQLEKSRLLSDRFSAERPKGSFSTLEIQRTEQGDSAMYLCAGSSRLAEGSNEQFFGPGTRLTVL.

In this sample, this clonotype turned up many times. This rearrangement joins TRBV5-1 to TRBJ2-7; D is unresolved. CDR1 and CDR2 from the germline V gene are SGHRS and YFSETQ. CDR3 length equals 11 residues. V lost 4 bases to trimming and J lost 0 bases, with 2 bases between them. The CDR3 loop reads CASSASYEQYF. The CDR3 DNA follows: TGCGCCAGCAGCGCCTCCTACGAGCAGTACTTC. The full variable domain, its missing parts supplied by reference TRBV5-1 and TRBJ2-7, is KAGVTQTPRYLIKTRGQQVTLSCSPISGHRSVSWYQQTPGQGLQFLFEYFSETQRNKGNFPGRFSGRQFSNSRSEMNVSTLELGDSALYLCASSASYEQYFGPGTRLTVT.

The J gene is TRBJ2-1, the V gene TRBV20-1, with D perhaps matching TRBD1 or TRBD2 (6 bases each). The germline V gene encodes CDR1 DFQATT and CDR2 SNEGSKA (reference sequence). The CDR3 has 16 amino acids. The germline V and J ends were trimmed by 0 bases and 8 bases, with 20 bases remaining between them. The CDR3 protein is CSARDTGAIIFHEQFF. As DNA, the CDR3 is TGCAGTGCTAGAGATACGGGGGCCATAATTTTTCATGAGCAGTTCTTC.

In DNA form, the CDR3 reads TGTGCCAGCAGTGAGCACACTGGAGGGGGTGAAAAACTGTTTTTT. Translation gives CASSEHTGGGEKLFF. The rearrangement links TRBV6-1 to TRBJ1-4, with a possible D match to TRBD1 (6 bases). The CDR3 is 15 amino acids. V lost 3 bases and J lost 7, with 15 bases in between. CDR1 MNHNS and CDR2 SASEGT come from the germline V gene.

This clonotype was observed once. The chain links TRBV12-3 or TRBV12-4 to TRBJ2-3; tentative D call: TRBD1 (5 bases). Deletions cut 3 bases from V and 6 bases from J, with 16 bases between. The CDR3 has 15 amino acids. CDR3 in amino acids: CASSLVAGWYDTQYF. DNA for the CDR3: TGTGCCAGCAGTTTGGTCGCAGGGTGGTATGATACGCAGTATTTT.

This sequence joins TRBV5-4 and TRBJ2-7; possibly TRBD1 for D (6 bases). CDR1 and CDR2 (germline): SGHNT, YYREEE (reference sequence). The CDR3 is 13 residues long. V dropped 4 bases and J dropped 4 bases, with 12 bases sitting between them. The CDR3 here is CASSPGHDYEQYF. The CDR3 bases are TGTGCCAGCAGCCCGGGACACGATTACGAGCAGTACTTC.

The gene calls are TRBV20-1 and TRBJ2-3, with 7 bases lining up with TRBD1. V lost 0 bases and J lost 4; bases outside the gene matches: 7. Germline CDR1 is DFQATT and CDR2 is SNEGSKA (reference sequence). The CDR3 runs to 15 residues. The CDR3 nucleotides read TGCAGTGCTAGAGATCAAGGGGGCGCAGCAGATACGCAGTATTTT. Amino acids: CSARDQGGAADTQYF.

This clonotype has only a few counts. The CDR3 spells CASRAPPTYNEQFF. For the CDR3, the DNA is TGCGCCAGCAGGGCCCCTCCCACCTACAATGAGCAGTTCTTC. The genes are TRBV10-2 and TRBJ2-1, with no clear D. The CDR3 spans 14 residues. Germline V gene lookup returns CDR1 WSHSY and CDR2 SAAADI. The V end lost 6 bases, the J end lost 2 bases, and 11 bases lay between the germline ends.

V usage is TRBV20-1 and J usage is TRBJ2-7, with D perhaps given as TRBD1 or TRBD2 (5 bases each). The V and J ends lost 7 bases and 5 bases respectively, with 15 bases between them. The CDR3 consists of 12 residues. Germline CDR1 reads DFQATT; CDR2 reads SNEGSKA (reference sequence). The chain's CDR3 is CSVVPGLDEQYF. In DNA, the CDR3 is TGCAGTGTGGTCCCGGGGCTCGACGAGCAGTACTTC.

The CDR3 reads CASRTQGPISYEQYF. DNA for the CDR3: TGTGCCAGCAGGACACAGGGCCCCATCTCCTACGAGCAGTACTTC. This chain joins TRBV6-2 or TRBV6-3 and TRBJ2-7, with D possibly TRBD1 on 6 matching bases. Between the trimmed V and J ends, which lost 6 bases and 0 bases, there was a span of 15 bases. Germline V CDR1 and CDR2: MNHEY, SVGEGT. This CDR3 is 15 amino acids long.